These T cell receptor beta chains were read from a single sample in a study of identical twins. TCRdb re-called the 5' RACE reads with MiXCR, one entry per CDR3 protein. This sample yields around 650,000 distinct CDR3 sequences, of which about 7% are seen a single time; 1.6% belongs to the top ten. Separately, the same data were catalogued under a study of yellow fever vaccine responses in identical twins.

Sequenced: PBMCs. The receptors stem from a woman aged 18-35 years in good health. CDR3s include the opening cysteine and the closing phenylalanine or tryptophan. The D gene is left open where the match is weak. Rows give clone size only sometimes, using once, few, many, or a class for an expanded clone.

- | TRBJ2-7 | TRBV7-2 | - | TGTGCCAGCAGCTTAGACCCACTGTACGAGCAGTACTTC | CASSLDPLYEQYF
- | TRBJ1-5 | TRBV7-6 | - | TGTGCCAGCAGCTTGTCTTTGGGTCAGCCCCAGCATTTT | CASSLSLGQPQHF
- | TRBJ2-2 | TRBV7-9 | - | TGTGCCAGCAGCGATCTCCTCAGTCCCGGGGAGCTGTTTTTT | CASSDLLSPGELFF
few | TRBJ2-2 | TRBV27 | - | TGTGCCAGCAGGAGGGAGAGGCCCAACACCGGGGAGCTGTTTTTT | CASRRERPNTGELFF
few | TRBJ2-3 | TRBV5-1 | TRBD2 | TGCGCCAGCAGCTTGTCTACCGGGACTAGCGGGGGGGCGACAGATACGCAGTATTTT | CASSLSTGTSGGATDTQYF
many | TRBJ1-3 | TRBV4-1 | - | TGCGCCAGCAGCCAAGCTTTGGCCCCTCCGGCTGGAAACACCATATATTTT | CASSQALAPPAGNTIYF
few | TRBJ1-4 | TRBV14 | - | TGTGCCAGCAGCCAAATTCGGGAAAAACTGTTTTTT | CASSQIREKLFF
many | TRBJ2-3 | TRBV12-3/TRBV12-4 | - | TGTGCCAGCAGTTTGGGCGGGGTGGCCCCAGATACGCAGTATTTT | CASSLGGVAPDTQYF
- | TRBJ2-1 | TRBV3-1 | TRBD2 | TGTGCCAGCAGCCAAGAGGGACTAGCGGGAACCCACAATGAGCAGTTCTTC | CASSQEGLAGTHNEQFF
few | TRBJ2-2 | TRBV5-6 | - | TGTGCCAGCAGCTTGGACTCCAGAAGAAACACCGGGGAGCTGTTTTTT | CASSLDSRRNTGELFF
- | TRBJ1-6 | TRBV10-3 | - | TGTGCCATCAGTGAGTCGAGACAGGTAGATAATTCACCCCTCCACTTT | CAISESRQVDNSPLHF
many | TRBJ1-1 | TRBV28 | - | TGTGCCAGCAGTTCCTCAAGCCCCTGGGGAAACACTGAAGCTTTCTTT | CASSSSSPWGNTEAFF
many | TRBJ2-1 | TRBV21-1 | - | TGTGCCAGCAGCAAAGGAACCGGGGGGTACAATGAGCAGTTCTTC | CASSKGTGGYNEQFF
- | TRBJ2-7 | TRBV15 | - | TGTGCCACCAGCAGCACCCGGACAGTATCCTACGAGCAGTACTTC | CATSSTRTVSYEQYF
- | TRBJ2-1 | TRBV6-2/TRBV6-3 | - | TGTGCCAGCAGTTCCGGGACTTGGTACAATGAGCAGTTCTTC | CASSSGTWYNEQFF
few | TRBJ1-2 | TRBV20-1 | - | TGCAGTGCTACGGGTAATATGTATGGCTACACCTTC | CSATGNMYGYTF
few | TRBJ2-7 | TRBV10-3 | - | TGTGCCATCAGCAAAGACAGTATCGGGGAGCAGTACTTC | CAISKDSIGEQYF
many | TRBJ2-3 | TRBV7-6 | TRBD2 | TGTGCCAGCAGCTTAGGCGGGGGGACCACAGATACGCAGTATTTT | CASSLGGGTTDTQYF
many | TRBJ1-2 | TRBV12-3/TRBV12-4 | - | TGTGCCAGCAGTTTGGGTCAGGGAGCCGCTAACTATGGCTACACCTTC | CASSLGQGAANYGYTF
few | TRBJ1-1 | TRBV24-1 | - | TGTGCCACCAGTGATTCAGACAGGTACTCTGAAGCTTTCTTT | CATSDSDRYSEAFF
few | TRBJ2-2 | TRBV12-3/TRBV12-4 | - | TGTGCCAGCAGTTTAGCGCCGCTCACTTTTCCCGTGACAGAGAACACCGGGGAGCTGTTTTTT | CASSLAPLTFPVTENTGELFF
few | TRBJ2-2 | TRBV27 | - | TGTGCCAGCAGTAGGGGGGACCGCCCCGGGGAGCTGTTTTTT | CASSRGDRPGELFF
many | TRBJ2-1 | TRBV12-3/TRBV12-4 | TRBD2 | TGTGCCAGCAGTTTAGGGGAAAGCGGGAGGGCCTTAGAGCAGTTCTTC | CASSLGESGRALEQFF
many | TRBJ2-3 | TRBV15 | - | TGTGCCACCAGCACCCGACAGGGAGGAGCAGATACGCAGTATTTT | CATSTRQGGADTQYF
many | TRBJ2-4 | TRBV4-1 | - | TGCGCCAGCAGCCAAGCTTCGGACCTAAACATTCAGTACTTC | CASSQASDLNIQYF
many | TRBJ1-1 | TRBV12-3/TRBV12-4 | TRBD1 | TGTGCCAGCAGTGAGACAGGGTTCCCTGAAGCTTTCTTT | CASSETGFPEAFF
many | TRBJ1-1 | TRBV20-1 | - | TGCAGTGCTAGAGCTTTAGACAGTTTCTCTGAAGCTTTCTTT | CSARALDSFSEAFF
- | TRBJ2-3 | TRBV9 | TRBD2 | TGTGCCAGCAGCGTAGCCACCTTGACTAGCGGATATAGCACAGATACGCAGTATTTT | CASSVATLTSGYSTDTQYF
- | TRBJ2-7 | TRBV12-3/TRBV12-4 | TRBD1 | TGTGCCAGCAGAGGAGGACAGGGGACGTACGAGCAGTACTTC | CASRGGQGTYEQYF
- | TRBJ2-2 | TRBV3-1 | TRBD2 | TGTGCCAGCAGCCGACCTCCCGGTGGGGGGGGGACCGGGGAGCTGTTTTTT | CASSRPPGGGGTGELFF
- | TRBJ2-3 | TRBV12-3/TRBV12-4 | - | TGTGCCAGCAGTTCTCGACTAGTTCCAGATACGCAGTATTTT | CASSSRLVPDTQYF
many | TRBJ1-3 | TRBV20-1 | - | TGCAGTGCCTTAGACAGACAATCTGGAAACACCATATATTTT | CSALDRQSGNTIYF
- | TRBJ2-7 | TRBV29-1 | - | TGCAGCGTTGAAGGGCTCTCTGAAACCTACGAGCAGTACTTC | CSVEGLSETYEQYF
- | TRBJ2-5 | TRBV11-2 | - | TGTGCCAGCAGGGTAGACGGGGGGCTTGGGGAGACCCAGTACTTC | CASRVDGGLGETQYF
- | TRBJ1-2 | TRBV6-1 | - | TGTGCCAGCAAAAGTCGACAGGATATTACCTATGGCTACACCTTC | CASKSRQDITYGYTF
- | TRBJ2-2 | TRBV7-9 | - | TGTGCCAGCAGCGTCCCCGGGACGGAGAGCGGGGAGCTGTTTTTT | CASSVPGTESGELFF
- | TRBJ2-3 | TRBV11-2 | - | TGTGCCAGCACCCCAGGGTCAGATACGCAGTATTTT | CASTPGSDTQYF
- | TRBJ1-4 | TRBV20-1 | - | TGCAGTGTGTCCCGCGAAACTACCTTTTTT | CSVSRETTFF
- | TRBJ1-1 | TRBV7-6 | - | TGTGCCAGCAGCTTAGCGGCCCCGACAGCCTGGGGATCGGAAGCTTTCTTT | CASSLAAPTAWGSEAFF
few | TRBJ2-7 | TRBV12-3/TRBV12-4 | TRBD1 | TGTGCCAGCAGTAGGGCAGGGGGCTCCTACGAGCAGTACTTC | CASSRAGGSYEQYF
few | TRBJ1-1 | TRBV6-5 | - | TGTGCCAGCAGTTACCAGACAGGCCAGAACACTGAAGCTTTCTTT | CASSYQTGQNTEAFF
- | TRBJ1-1 | TRBV28 | - | TGTGCCAGCAGTTGGAGCGTCGGGAAAGCTTTCTTT | CASSWSVGKAFF
few | TRBJ1-4 | TRBV7-2 | TRBD1 | TGTGCCAGCAGCCTCTGGACAGGGGTTGGGGAAAAACTGTTTTTT | CASSLWTGVGEKLFF
many | TRBJ1-6 | TRBV5-1 | - | TGCGCCAGCAGCTTGGAGTCGGGGCAGGGTGGCTCACCCCTCCACTTT | CASSLESGQGGSPLHF
few | TRBJ1-5 | TRBV20-1 | - | TGCAGTGCTAGAGCTGCCCTTGATAGCAATCAGCCCCAGCATTTT | CSARAALDSNQPQHF
many | TRBJ2-7 | TRBV28 | TRBD2 | TGTGCCAGCAGTTCAGGAACTAGCGGGACTAACTCGCAGTACTTC | CASSSGTSGTNSQYF
many | TRBJ2-7 | TRBV12-3/TRBV12-4 | - | TGTGCCAGCAGTTTGGGCAGAGTTTCCTACGAGCAGTACTTC | CASSLGRVSYEQYF
many | TRBJ2-2 | TRBV5-1 | TRBD2 | TGCGCCAGCACCTCCGGACTAGCGGGGAACACCGGGGAGCTGTTTTTT | CASTSGLAGNTGELFF
few | TRBJ1-1 | TRBV12-3/TRBV12-4 | TRBD1 | TGTGCCAGCATCCCAGGACAGGAGGGACACACTGAAGCTTTCTTT | CASIPGQEGHTEAFF
- | TRBJ2-7 | TRBV6-5 | - | TGTGCCAGCAGTTACACCGCGGACCGTAGCAAGCAGTACTTC | CASSYTADRSKQYF
few | TRBJ2-3 | TRBV27 | - | TGTGCCAGCAGTTTATTATCGGGAACAAGCACAGATACGCAGTATTTT | CASSLLSGTSTDTQYF
- | TRBJ2-3 | TRBV11-2 | TRBD1 | TGTGCCAGCAGACCGGACAGGGGGACGGCAGATACGCAGTATTTT | CASRPDRGTADTQYF
- | TRBJ1-5 | TRBV4-1 | - | TGCGCCAGCAGCCTCACAGAGGTAGCAAATCAGCCCCAGCATTTT | CASSLTEVANQPQHF
few | TRBJ2-7 | TRBV20-1 | - | TGCAGTGCTGACACTGGAAATTACGAGCAGTACTTC | CSADTGNYEQYF
- | TRBJ2-1 | TRBV7-9 | TRBD1 | TGTGCCAGCAGCTGGGACAGGGGGCTCAATGAGCAGTTCTTC | CASSWDRGLNEQFF
few | TRBJ2-7 | TRBV20-1 | TRBD2 | TGCAGTGCTAGAGGAGCGGGGAGGACGAGCTCCTACGAGCAGTACTTC | CSARGAGRTSSYEQYF
many | TRBJ1-1 | TRBV11-2 | - | TGTGCCAGCGGAAAGAAGGTATACGACCCGTACACTGAAGCTTTCTTT | CASGKKVYDPYTEAFF
few | TRBJ2-5 | TRBV28 | - | TGTGCCAGCAGTATTACCGGGGACTTTGAAGAGACCCAGTACTTC | CASSITGDFEETQYF